Shown below are 5 T cell receptor beta chains from a single sample sequenced in a study of blood T cell repertoires in COVID-19. The protocol was immunoSEQ multiplex PCR, while the TCRdb copy is restricted to in-frame clones and leaves out a portion. The sample consists of 70,000 to 95,000 clones, 70% to 90% of them appearing once. Material for sequencing was peripheral blood. These receptors were taken from a middle-aged man with COVID-19, enrolled during active disease.

The sample holds one count of this clone. The CDR3 sequence: CASSLSSSGGYGYTF. In DNA, the CDR3 is TGTGCCAGCAGTTTATCCTCTTCGGGGGGGTACGGCTACACCTTC. V gene TRBV28 combines with J gene TRBJ1-2; possibly TRBD1 for D (5 bases). The CDR3 is 15 residues long. From germline, CDR1 is MDHEN and CDR2 SYDVKM. Between the trimmed V and J ends, which lost 1 base and 8 bases, there was a span of 17 bases.

The chain carries TRBV5-1 and TRBJ2-5; the D gene is possibly TRBD2 (5 bases). The germline gives CDR1 SGHRS, CDR2 YFSETQ. This CDR3 is 16 amino acids long. V was shortened by 3 bases and J by 1 base, with 16 bases between the two germline ends. DNA of the CDR3: TGCGCCAGCAGCTACCAGCAGGCGCTAGCCCAAGAGACCCAGTACTTC. Translated: CASSYQQALAQETQYF.

The rearrangement joins TRBV15 to TRBJ1-1; 9 bases align to TRBD1. V lost 2 bases to trimming and J lost 0 bases; unmatched junction nucleotides: 4. CDR1 and CDR2 (germline): LNHNV, YYDKDF (reference sequence). There are 16 residues in the CDR3. CDR3 residues: CATSRSGTGMNTEAFF. In DNA form, the CDR3 reads TGTGCCACCAGCAGATCCGGGACAGGGATGAACACTGAAGCTTTCTTT.

There are a few counts of this clone. V is TRBV3-1 (or the pseudogene TRBV3-2) and J is TRBJ2-5; TRBD1 is a possible D gene (6 bases). The CDR3 is 15 amino acids. The germline CDR1 and CDR2 sequences are LGHDT and YNNKEL (reference sequence). Trimming left V 5 bases short and J 9 bases short, with 22 bases between. The CDR3 coding sequence is TGTGCCAGCAGCGCACGGAGTTCAGGGGTGGTGGCCCAGTACTTC. This gives the protein CASSARSSGVVAQYF.

The genes are TRBV27 and TRBJ1-1; 11 nucleotides align to TRBD1. CDR3 length: 17 amino acids. CDR1 is MNHEY and CDR2 is SMNVEV in the germline V gene (reference sequence). The V segment lost 2 bases and the J segment 5 bases; nucleotides outside the gene matches: 10. The CDR3 loop reads CASSLINSGQGATEAFF. CDR3 bases: TGTGCCAGCAGTTTAATAAATTCAGGACAGGGGGCAACTGAAGCTTTCTTT.